This T cell receptor beta chain was recorded in a study of blood T cell repertoires in COVID-19. The overall study: Sites across the United States, Italy and Spain contributed samples from acute and convalescent COVID-19. Nucleic acid was either cDNA or gDNA, and it came from T cells, B-cell-depleted T cells, or PBMCs.

V lost 4 bases and J lost 7, with 10 bases in between. CDR1 is SEHNR, CDR2 FQNEAQ, per germline (reference sequence). The CDR3 is 13 amino acids. In the authors' methods: Amplified reference gene primers provided the basis for estimating nucleated cell counts. Clones were read by immunoSEQ multiplex PCR, and TCRdb kept only the in-frame ones, dropping some. V, J and clone size derive from that table, while D and trimming were established from the DNA sequence. The sample consists of about 290,000 clones, 86% of them appearing once. Sequencing was performed on peripheral blood. The chain couples TRBV7-9 to TRBJ1-4, with unresolved D. The sequence derives from a woman aged 25 to 39 with active or convalescent COVID-19. This CDR3 reads CASSWAYGEKLFF. The CDR3 DNA sequence: TGTGCCAGCAGCTGGGCCTACGGTGAAAAACTGTTTTTT.